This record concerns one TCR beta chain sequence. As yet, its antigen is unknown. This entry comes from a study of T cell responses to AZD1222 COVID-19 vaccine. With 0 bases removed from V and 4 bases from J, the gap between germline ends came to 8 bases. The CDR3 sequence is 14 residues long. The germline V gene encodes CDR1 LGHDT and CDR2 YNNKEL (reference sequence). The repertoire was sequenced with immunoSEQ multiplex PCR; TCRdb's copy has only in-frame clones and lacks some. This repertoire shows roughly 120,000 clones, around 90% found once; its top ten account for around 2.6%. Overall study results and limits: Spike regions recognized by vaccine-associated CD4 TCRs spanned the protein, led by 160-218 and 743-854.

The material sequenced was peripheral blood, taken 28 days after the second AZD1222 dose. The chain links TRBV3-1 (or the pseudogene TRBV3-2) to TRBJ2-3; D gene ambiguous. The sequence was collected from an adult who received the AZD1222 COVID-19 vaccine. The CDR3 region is CASSQEWAADTQYF. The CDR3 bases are TGTGCCAGCAGCCAAGAATGGGCCGCAGATACGCAGTATTTT.